A single sample gave rise to the 30 T cell receptor beta chains below, sequenced in a study of blood T cell repertoires in COVID-19. Using immunoSEQ multiplex PCR, the repertoire was profiled, and TCRdb retains in-frame clones only, with some absent. The table has fewer than 15,000 clones, approximately 91% seen once. Input material: peripheral blood. These receptor sequences come from a human donor in a cohort sampled during active COVID-19.

This clone was detected once. CDR3 bases: TGTGCCAGCAGTTTAGAAGGCTGGGGAGGGGTAAGCAATCAGCCCCAGCATTTT. Protein sequence: CASSLEGWGGVSNQPQHF. The J gene is TRBJ1-5, the V gene TRBV27, with a tentative D call TRBD1 (5 bases). Trimming took off 2 bases at V and 1 base at J, with 18 bases between the two ends. The V gene's germline CDR1 is MNHEY and CDR2 SMNVEV (reference sequence). The CDR3 consists of 18 residues.

V and J are TRBV15 and TRBJ1-1; a possible D gene is TRBD1 (5 bases). CDR3 length equals 14 residues. Trimming left V 1 base short and J 2 bases short, with 8 bases between. CDR1 is LNHNV and CDR2 is YYDKDF in the germline V gene (reference sequence). In DNA, the CDR3 is TGTGCCACCAGCAGAGGACAGATTAACACTGAAGCTTTCTTT. It yields the protein CATSRGQINTEAFF.

The genes are TRBV24-1 and TRBJ2-5, with 12 bases lining up with TRBD1. Trimming at V came to 7 bases and at J to 6 bases, leaving 5 bases not matched to a gene. The CDR3 is 14 amino acids. Per the germline V gene, CDR1 is KGHDR and CDR2 is SFDVKD. Written as DNA, the CDR3 is TGTGCCACCAGCCCAGGGACAGGGGGCCAGACCCAGTACTTC. This codes for CATSPGTGGQTQYF.

The CDR3 sequence is CASSLWPPSGRAESYEQYF. In DNA, the CDR3 is TGTGCCAGCAGTTTATGGCCGCCTAGCGGGAGGGCCGAGTCCTACGAGCAGTACTTC. The rearrangement uses TRBV27 and TRBJ2-7, with 12 bases identical to TRBD2. Losses at the gene ends were 1 base for V and 1 base for J; bases not matched to a gene: 11. CDR1 MNHEY and CDR2 SMNVEV come from the germline V gene (reference sequence). CDR3 length: 19 amino acids.

The chain links TRBV10-3 to TRBJ2-7, with 9 bases aligning to TRBD1. V was pared by 0 bases and J by 4 bases, with 10 bases of the junction left unmatched. Germline V gene lookup returns CDR1 ENHRY and CDR2 SYGVKD. This CDR3 is 17 amino acids long. The CDR3 coding sequence is TGTGCCATCAGTGAGTCGATCGGGACAGGGATGCCTTACGAGCAGTACTTC. It codes for CAISESIGTGMPYEQYF.

This chain uses TRBV6-5 with TRBJ1-1; the match to TRBD1 covers 8 bases. The germline gives CDR1 MNHEY, CDR2 SVGAGI. The CDR3 is 13 residues long. Trimming cost V 6 bases and J 5 bases; bases outside gene matches: 5. The CDR3 DNA is TGTGCCAGCAGATGGACAGGGACGACTGAAGCTTTCTTT. This translates into CASRWTGTTEAFF.

This chain joins TRBV6-1 and TRBJ1-2, with D unresolved. This CDR3 comprises 13 residues. The V gene's germline CDR1 is MNHNS and CDR2 SASEGT. V lost 3 bases and J lost 2, with 7 bases in between. This chain's CDR3 is CASSEDLNYGYTF. The CDR3 nucleotides read TGTGCCAGCAGTGAGGACTTGAACTATGGCTACACCTTC.

In this sample, this clone turned up a few times. The chain carries TRBV7-6 and TRBJ1-5, with 9 bases identical to TRBD1. The CDR3 length is 13 residues. V was pared by 5 bases and J by 8 bases, with 4 bases of the junction left unmatched. Germline V CDR1 and CDR2: SGHVS, FNYEAQ. The CDR3 region has the DNA TGTGCCAGCAGCCCTGACAGGGGGAAGCCCCAGCATTTT. It encodes CASSPDRGKPQHF.

The chain recombines TRBV24-1 with TRBJ2-5, with 9 bases fitting TRBD1. V lost 4 bases, J lost 1 base, and 6 bases stayed unmatched. CDR3 size: 16 residues. Germline assignment: CDR1 KGHDR and CDR2 SFDVKD. Here the CDR3 reads CATSDPGQGLQETQYF. The CDR3 DNA reads TGTGCCACCAGTGACCCGGGACAGGGCCTCCAAGAGACCCAGTACTTC.

The chain combines TRBV28 with TRBJ2-1; TRBD2 might be the D (5 bases). The length of the CDR3 is 14 residues. Trimming removed 7 bases at V and 3 bases at J, with 13 bases between. Per the germline V gene, CDR1 is MDHEN and CDR2 is SYDVKM. The CDR3 DNA reads TGTGCCAGCATTCACAGCGGAGGCTACAATGAGCAGTTCTTC. Its protein product is CASIHSGGYNEQFF. The complete variable domain, with remaining parts taken from reference TRBV28 and TRBJ2-1, reads DVKVTQSSRYLVKRTGEKVFLECVQDMDHENMFWYRQDPGLGLRLIYFSYDVKMKEKGDIPEGYSVSREKKERFSLILESASTNQTSMYLCASIHSGGYNEQFFGPGTRLTVL.

The chain's CDR3 is CSVPEGGVTYNEQFF. As DNA, the CDR3 is TGCAGCGTCCCAGAGGGGGGGGTGACCTACAATGAGCAGTTCTTC. This chain joins TRBV29-1 and TRBJ2-1; D is possibly TRBD2 (7 bases). Germline V gene sequence: CDR1 SQVTM, CDR2 ANQGSEA. The CDR3 covers 15 residues. Trimming shortened V by 6 bases and J by 2 bases, and 17 bases separated the two germline ends.

This chain uses TRBV5-5 with TRBJ2-7, with 8 bases that match TRBD1. V lost 4 bases, J lost 2 bases, and 11 bases stayed unmatched. The CDR3 has 16 amino acids. The germline V gene has CDR1 SGHKS and CDR2 YYEKEE (reference sequence). CDR3 region: CASSPDRGKGAYEQYF. CDR3 coding DNA: TGTGCCAGCAGCCCTGACAGGGGAAAGGGGGCCTACGAGCAGTACTTC.

This rearrangement joins TRBV7-6 to TRBJ1-5; D ambiguous. This CDR3 contains 16 residues. The V gene's germline CDR1 is SGHVS and CDR2 FNYEAQ. With 1 base removed from V and 3 bases from J, the gap between germline ends came to 13 bases. The CDR3, as DNA: TGTGCCAGCAGCTTAGTCGGCGGGAACGTCAATCAGCCCCAGCATTTT. It encodes CASSLVGGNVNQPQHF.

This clone was seen only a few times. The chain carries TRBV30 and TRBJ1-4; a possible D gene is TRBD1 (6 bases). Trimming took 0 bases from V and 10 from J, leaving 12 bases between them. Germline V CDR1 and CDR2: GTSNPN, SVGIG (reference sequence). CDR3 length equals 13 residues. CDR3: CAWSVLGARKLFF. The CDR3 coding sequence is TGTGCCTGGAGTGTACTGGGGGCAAGAAAACTGTTTTTT. The entire variable domain, with the rest obtained from reference TRBV30 and TRBJ1-4, is as follows: SQTIHQWPATLVQPVGSPLSLECTVEGTSNPNLYWYRQAAGRGLQLLFYSVGIGQISSEVPQNLSASRPQDRQFILSSKKLLLSDSGFYLCAWSVLGARKLFFGSGTQLSVL.

The V gene is TRBV5-5, the J gene TRBJ1-1, with a tentative D call TRBD1 (6 bases). The V gene's germline CDR1 is SGHKS and CDR2 YYEKEE (reference sequence). V was cut by 0 bases and J by 6 bases, with 15 bases left in between. The CDR3 covers 15 residues. The CDR3 spells CASSLVSGGRAEAFF. The DNA for the CDR3 is TGTGCCAGCAGCTTGGTCTCCGGGGGGCGGGCTGAAGCTTTCTTT.

This sequence joins TRBV30 and TRBJ2-1, with TRBD2 matching over 14 bases. The germline gives CDR1 GTSNPN, CDR2 SVGIG (reference sequence). This CDR3 contains 18 residues. J gave up 7 bases and V 3 bases, and 14 bases lay outside the gene matches. The CDR3 DNA follows: TGTGCCTGGAGACTATATCCGGGACTAGCGGGGGCGAAGAATGAGCAGTTCTTC. Translating it yields CAWRLYPGLAGAKNEQFF.

This chain links TRBV7-8 with TRBJ2-3; 7 bases match TRBD2. Trimming took 0 bases from V and 2 from J; bases not matched to a gene: 8. The V gene's germline CDR1 is SGHVS and CDR2 FQNEAQ. The CDR3 length is 17 residues. The CDR3 DNA reads TGTGCCAGCAGCTTAGCGCGGGGGTTGGCTGTCACAGATACGCAGTATTTT. It codes for CASSLARGLAVTDTQYF.

V gene TRBV9 combines with J gene TRBJ2-2, with a weak D call TRBD1 (5 bases). Per germline, CDR1 SGDLS and CDR2 YYNGEE. The CDR3 sequence is 15 residues long. The V end lost 0 bases, the J end lost 2 bases, and 8 bases lay between the germline ends. Here the CDR3 DNA reads TGTGCCAGCAGCGTAGGGGGCGGTAACACCGGGGAGCTGTTTTTT. The encoded protein is CASSVGGGNTGELFF.

The chain has TRBV7-2 and TRBJ2-2; 12 nucleotides line up with TRBD2. Per germline, CDR1 SGHTA and CDR2 FQGNSA. V shed 7 bases and J 4 bases; nucleotides not matched to a gene: 1. The CDR3 runs to 14 residues. The CDR3: CASTGLAGTGELFF. CDR3 bases: TGTGCCAGCACGGGACTAGCGGGCACCGGGGAGCTGTTTTTT. Variable domain in full (rest from reference TRBV7-2 and TRBJ2-2): GAGVSQSPSNKVTEKGKDVELRCDPISGHTALYWYRQSLGQGLEFLIYFQGNSAPDKSGLPSDRFSAERTGGSVSTLTIQRTQQEDSAVYLCASTGLAGTGELFFGEGSRLTVL.

Regarding this clone: Other DNA variants within this sample encode the same CDR3. The rearrangement links TRBV28 to TRBJ2-1; 11 bases agree with TRBD2. V lost 6 bases to trimming and J lost 3 bases; unmatched junction nucleotides: 1. CDR1 is MDHEN and CDR2 is SYDVKM in the germline V gene. This CDR3 has 14 amino acids. The CDR3 bases are TGTGCCAGCAGCCTAGCGGGGGGCTACAATGAGCAGTTCTTC. Its protein product is CASSLAGGYNEQFF.

The chain employs TRBV7-2 and TRBJ1-6, with D perhaps matching TRBD1 (5 bases). Germline V CDR1 and CDR2: SGHTA, FQGNSA. The germline V and J ends were trimmed by 5 bases and 9 bases, with 14 bases remaining between them. The CDR3 is 14 amino acids. CDR3 nucleotides: TGTGCCAGCAGCCTACAGGTTTTTGGTTCACCCCTCCACTTT. It translates to CASSLQVFGSPLHF.

The chain uses TRBV5-1 and TRBJ2-1; 10 bases fit TRBD1. With 1 base clipped from V and 7 bases from J, the junction kept 11 bases outside the gene matches. Germline V gives CDR1 SGHRS, CDR2 YFSETQ. The CDR3 loop spans 17 amino acids. This CDR3 reads CASSLSPTGGDTNEQFF. The CDR3 DNA follows: TGCGCCAGCAGCTTGTCTCCGACAGGGGGCGATACAAATGAGCAGTTCTTC.

This sequence joins TRBV19 and TRBJ2-7; no clear D gene. V was clipped by 4 bases and J by 6 bases, with 16 bases between them. The CDR3 has 14 amino acids. Germline CDR1 reads LNHDA; CDR2 reads SQIVND (reference sequence). This chain's CDR3 is CASSTLTSPGEQYF. In DNA, the CDR3 is TGTGCCAGTAGTACTCTGACAAGTCCAGGCGAGCAGTACTTC.

The V gene is TRBV5-1, the J gene TRBJ2-1; TRBD1 matches at 10 bases. The germline V gene has CDR1 SGHRS and CDR2 YFSETQ. V shed 0 bases, J shed 12 bases, and the junction held 3 bases outside the gene matches. The length of the CDR3 is 13 residues. The CDR3 sequence: CASSLGDRGWQFF. The CDR3 nucleotides read TGCGCCAGCAGCTTGGGGGACAGGGGATGGCAGTTCTTC.

The chain is built from TRBV5-1 and TRBJ2-3; 10 bases align to TRBD2. CDR3 size: 19 residues. Trimming removed 0 bases from V and 4 bases from J; junction bases left unmatched: 14. CDR1 and CDR2 (germline): SGHRS, YFSETQ. The CDR3 DNA reads as TGCGCCAGCAGCTTGGACCCCTTTTCTCTTAGCGGGGGGTCAGATACGCAGTATTTT. Amino acids: CASSLDPFSLSGGSDTQYF.

This clone was counted only a few times. The genes are TRBV5-1 and TRBJ2-7; no reliable D call. Looked up from germline, CDR1 is SGHRS and CDR2 is YFSETQ. V lost 2 bases and J 3 bases, leaving 12 bases between the germline ends. This CDR3 region has 14 residues. In nucleotides, the CDR3 is TGCGCCAGCAGCTTAGGAGACCAAAGCTACGAGCAGTACTTC. Residues: CASSLGDQSYEQYF.

J is TRBJ2-3 and V is TRBV6-4; 15 nucleotides align to TRBD2. The CDR3 has 17 residues. The germline V gene encodes CDR1 MRHNA and CDR2 SNTAGT. V lost 3 bases, J lost 7 bases, and 8 bases stayed unmatched. This CDR3 is CASSDEGLAGGINTQYF. The CDR3 nucleotides are TGTGCCAGCAGTGATGAGGGACTAGCGGGAGGAATTAATACGCAGTATTTT.

V usage is TRBV7-2 and J usage is TRBJ1-2; perhaps TRBD1 as D (6 bases). The CDR3 spans 15 residues. V was pared by 6 bases and J by 0 bases, with 14 bases between. Germline V gene data show CDR1 as SGHTA and CDR2 as FQGNSA. CDR3 sequence (DNA): TGTGCCAGCAGTCCGGTGGGGGCAGCTAACTATGGCTACACCTTC. Translating it yields CASSPVGAANYGYTF.

The chain links TRBV29-1 to TRBJ2-7, with TRBD2 matching 7 bases. CDR1 is SQVTM, CDR2 ANQGSEA, per germline. V lost 4 bases and J lost 2; bases outside the gene matches: 5. This CDR3 spans 13 amino acids. The CDR3, as DNA: TGCAGCGTTGTCAGCGGGGCTCCCTACGAGCAGTACTTC. Protein: CSVVSGAPYEQYF.

The chain combines TRBV15 with TRBJ1-6, with 9 bases lining up with TRBD1. J gave up 0 bases and V 1 base, and 4 bases lay outside the gene matches. The CDR3 is 18 amino acids. Germline V CDR1 and CDR2: LNHNV, YYDKDF (reference sequence). The DNA for the CDR3 is TGTGCCACCAGCAGAGCCGGGACAGGGACCTCCTATAATTCACCCCTCCACTTT. Its protein is CATSRAGTGTSYNSPLHF.